Below, 9 T cell receptor beta chains from the same sample are listed, as sequenced in a study of response to subunit inactivated influenza vaccine. TCRdb ran MiXCR on the RT-PCR reads and lists one entry per CDR3 protein. The table includes 500,000 to 550,000 distinct CDR3 sequences, less than 8% detected once. Sequences were derived from PBMCs from blood, sampled 23 to 25 months after vaccination. The source is a man aged 50-75 years who received an inactivated influenza vaccine.

This clonotype was found a few times. The chain links TRBV12-3 or TRBV12-4 to TRBJ2-7; D uncertain. V was shortened by 2 bases and J by 7 bases, with 9 bases between the two germline ends. The length of the CDR3 is 12 residues. This chain's CDR3 is CASSLITDEQYF. The CDR3 coding sequence is TGTGCCAGCAGTTTAATTACAGATGAGCAGTACTTC.

At least ten counts were recorded for this clonotype. The chain is built from TRBV12-3 or TRBV12-4 and TRBJ1-6; D is unresolved. This CDR3 is 14 amino acids long. V lost 5 bases and J 9 bases, leaving 14 bases between the germline ends. The CDR3 bases are TGTGCCAGCAGTCCCTACCTGGGCGGTTCACCCCTCCACTTT. As protein: CASSPYLGGSPLHF.

This clonotype was recorded many times. The chain recombines TRBV12-3 or TRBV12-4 with TRBJ2-2, with 9 bases that match TRBD1. Trimming at V came to 2 bases and at J to 4 bases, leaving 2 bases not matched to a gene. The CDR3 loop spans 15 amino acids. CDR3 protein: CASSLRTGATGELFF. DNA for the CDR3: TGTGCCAGCAGTTTAAGGACAGGGGCCACCGGGGAGCTGTTTTTT.

This clonotype was counted ten times or more. The CDR3 coding sequence is TGCAGTGCTACCGGACCAAGGACCTATAATTCACCCCTCCACTTT. As protein: CSATGPRTYNSPLHF. The rearrangement joins TRBV20-1 to TRBJ1-6; no firm D call. V dropped 4 bases and J dropped 2 bases, with 12 bases sitting between them. The CDR3 spans 15 residues. CDR1 and CDR2 from the germline V gene are DFQATT and SNEGSKA (reference sequence).

The table lists this clonotype with a few counts. This chain joins TRBV9 and TRBJ2-5, with 16 bases fitting TRBD2. V was pared by 4 bases and J by 1 base, with 4 bases of the junction left unmatched. This CDR3 has 17 residues. Germline CDR1 reads SGDLS; CDR2 reads YYNGEE. The CDR3 here is CASSPGLAGGLQETQYF. CDR3 nucleotide sequence: TGTGCCAGCAGCCCGGGACTAGCGGGAGGGCTCCAAGAGACCCAGTACTTC.

The rearrangement uses TRBV7-6 and TRBJ1-4; TRBD1 matches 7 bases. The CDR3 is made up of 14 amino acids. Germline V CDR1 and CDR2: SGHVS, FNYEAQ. The J segment lost 5 bases and the V segment lost 5 bases, leaving 5 bases of the junction unmatched. CDR3 bases: TGTGCCAGCAGCCAGACAGGGTTAAATGAAAAACTGTTTTTT. The encoded protein is CASSQTGLNEKLFF.

V gene TRBV7-6 combines with J gene TRBJ2-3; D remains unclear. The CDR3 is 13 amino acids. Germline V CDR1 and CDR2: SGHVS, FNYEAQ. V was clipped by 5 bases and J by 8 bases, with 14 bases between them. The CDR3 DNA reads as TGTGCCAGCAGCCCAACGGCAGTTGGTACGCAGTATTTT. It is translated as CASSPTAVGTQYF. The variable domain in full, completed from reference TRBV7-6 and TRBJ2-3, reads GAGVSQSPRYKVTKRGQDVALRCDPISGHVSLYWYRQALGQGPEFLTYFNYEAQQDKSGLPNDRFSAERPEGSISTLTIQRTEQRDSAMYRCASSPTAVGTQYFGPGTRLTVL.

This clonotype was found many times. This sequence joins TRBV7-9 and TRBJ2-1; no definite D call. The CDR3 contains 14 residues. The germline V and J ends were trimmed by 0 bases and 1 base, with 4 bases remaining between them. Germline V CDR1 and CDR2: SEHNR, FQNEAQ (reference sequence). CDR3 residues: CASSLAQSYNEQFF. The CDR3 DNA is TGTGCCAGCAGCTTAGCTCAGTCCTACAATGAGCAGTTCTTC.

CDR3 sequence reads: CASTPVAGAYEQYF. The CDR3 nucleotides read TGTGCCAGCACCCCAGTAGCGGGGGCCTACGAGCAGTACTTC. V is TRBV6-2 or TRBV6-3 and J is TRBJ2-7; 9 nucleotides match TRBD2. V lost 7 bases and J lost 2; bases outside the gene matches: 6. This CDR3 has 14 amino acids. Germline V gene sequence: CDR1 MNHEY, CDR2 SVGEGT.